The clone carrying this T cell receptor beta chain came up a few times. Alongside a J-beta primer mix, a sample-barcoded 5' primer served in a second PCR lasting roughly 7 to 12 cycles. TCRdb itself ran the 5' RACE reads through MiXCR, one entry per CDR3 protein. The data hold roughly 1.7 million distinct CDR3 sequences, with roughly 32% observed a single time. Peripheral blood samples of around 9.3 milliliters were drawn from each donor. CDR1 is MGHDK and CDR2 is SYGVNS in the germline V gene. This CDR3 spans 14 amino acids. The data stem from a study of blood T cells in healthy people across ages. The J gene is TRBJ2-5, the V gene TRBV25-1; 10 bases agree with TRBD1. The J call is uncertain, as TRBJ2-7 better fits the DNA end. Sequences were obtained from blood. This receptor was taken from a woman aged 25 to 39 in good health. The CDR3 spells CASSPWDRGLEQYF. CDR3 bases: TGTGCCAGCAGCCCCTGGGACAGGGGCCTCGAGCAGTACTTC.